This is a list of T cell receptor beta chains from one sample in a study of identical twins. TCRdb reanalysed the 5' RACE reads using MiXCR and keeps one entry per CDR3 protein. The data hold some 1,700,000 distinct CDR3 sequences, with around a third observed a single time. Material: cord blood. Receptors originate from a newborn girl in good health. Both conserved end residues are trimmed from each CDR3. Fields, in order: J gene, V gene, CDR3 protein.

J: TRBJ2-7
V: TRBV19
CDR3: ASSTDRGLTYEQY

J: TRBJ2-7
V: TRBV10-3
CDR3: AISPGLGGYEQY

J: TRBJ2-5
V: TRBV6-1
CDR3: ASSEWRQGVQETQY

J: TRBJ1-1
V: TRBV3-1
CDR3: ASSQSDTEAF

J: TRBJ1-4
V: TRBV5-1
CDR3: ASSPGLINEKLF

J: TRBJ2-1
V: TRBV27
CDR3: ASSFRSGSNEQF

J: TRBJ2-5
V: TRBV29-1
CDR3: SVEGSGWEYNEQY

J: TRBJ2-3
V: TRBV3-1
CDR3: ASSPRSTSVRDTQY

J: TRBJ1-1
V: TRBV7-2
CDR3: ASSPRTEAF

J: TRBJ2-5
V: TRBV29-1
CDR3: SATLGTGKQY

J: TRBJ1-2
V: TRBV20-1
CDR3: SATPGGAGGYT

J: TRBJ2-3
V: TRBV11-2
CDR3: ASSLFGDTQY

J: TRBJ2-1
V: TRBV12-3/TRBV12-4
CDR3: ASSPYFRESSYNEQF

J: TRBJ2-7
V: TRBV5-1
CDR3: ASSSGLAGNGEQY

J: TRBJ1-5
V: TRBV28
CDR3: ASSLPLNQPQH

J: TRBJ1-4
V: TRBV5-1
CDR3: ASRQGRNEKLF

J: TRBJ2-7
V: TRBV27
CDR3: ASSPMTSLYEQY

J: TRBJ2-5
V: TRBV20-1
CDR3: SARAPISGQQETQY

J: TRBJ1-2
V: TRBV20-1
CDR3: SSTARVGYT

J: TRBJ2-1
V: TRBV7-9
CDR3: ASSFYRRGTYNEQF

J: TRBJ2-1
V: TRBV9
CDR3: ASSALSGRVENEQF

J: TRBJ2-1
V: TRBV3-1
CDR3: ASSQSPHSSPFSYNEQF

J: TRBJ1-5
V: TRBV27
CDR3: ASSFPPGDQPQH

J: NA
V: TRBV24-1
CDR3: ATSGGGYNEQY

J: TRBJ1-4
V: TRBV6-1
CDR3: ASSGWDTEKLF

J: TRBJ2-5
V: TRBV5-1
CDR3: ASSPSGSGETQY

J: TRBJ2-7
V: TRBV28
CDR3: ASSSRVRSYEQY

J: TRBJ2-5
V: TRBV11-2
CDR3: ASSFRDWRGTQY